One T cell receptor beta chain is described in this entry. This sample was taken from a study of blood T cell repertoires in COVID-19. Study as a whole: Acute and convalescent COVID-19 specimens originated in the United States, Italy and Spain. PBMCs, B-cell-depleted T cells, or T cells were the source of the cDNA or gDNA that made up the material.

The CDR3 has 14 residues. Germline CDR1 and CDR2: SGHTA and FQGTGA. The germline V and J ends were trimmed by 5 bases and 2 bases, with 11 bases remaining between them. As handled by the study authors: Amplification of reference gene primers provided the estimated nucleated cell counts. TCRdb keeps only in-frame clones here, not all; method: immunoSEQ multiplex PCR. V, J and clone size are taken as reported in that table, and D and trimming were inferred from the DNA itself. The data hold tens of thousands of clones, with 85% to 90% observed a single time. The V gene is TRBV7-3, the J gene TRBJ2-3; the D gene is possibly TRBD1 (5 bases). The TCR comes from a woman in her sixties or seventies with acute or convalescent COVID-19. The sequencing sample was made of peripheral blood. CDR3 nucleotide sequence: TGTGCCAGCAGCATCGACAGAGCCACAGATACGCAGTATTTT. Encoded protein: CASSIDRATDTQYF.